Below, 20 T cell receptor beta chains from the same sample are listed, as sequenced in a study of neurological immune-mediated disorders. TCRdb reanalysed the 5' RACE reads using MiXCR and keeps one entry per CDR3 protein. The sample contains more than 40,000 distinct CDR3 sequences, 3% of which appear only once. The material sequenced was PBMCs. These receptors all come from a woman in her fifties or sixties with multiple sclerosis.

This clonotype came up many times. The rearrangement links TRBV20-1 to TRBJ2-3; no clear D. This CDR3 is built from 13 residues. Trimming shortened V by 0 bases and J by 3 bases, and 7 bases separated the two germline ends. CDR1 and CDR2 from the germline V gene are DFQATT and SNEGSKA (reference sequence). The CDR3 DNA follows: TGCAGTGCTAGAGATCCCCAGACAGATACGCAGTATTTT. The encoded protein is CSARDPQTDTQYF.

This clonotype occurred many times. This rearrangement joins TRBV3-1 to TRBJ2-2; TRBD2 is a possible D gene (6 bases). V lost 0 bases and J lost 2, with 16 bases in between. The germline V gene has CDR1 LGHDT and CDR2 YNNKEL (reference sequence). This CDR3 region has 18 residues. The CDR3 DNA reads as TGTGCCAGCAGCCAAGACGTCGGAGGCGGGGATAACACCGGGGAGCTGTTTTTT. Residues: CASSQDVGGGDNTGELFF.

The table lists this clonotype with many counts. The CDR3 bases are TGTGCCAGCAGCTCCCGCACTAGCGGGAAAACAGATACGCAGTATTTT. Its protein product is CASSSRTSGKTDTQYF. The rearrangement links TRBV7-8 to TRBJ2-3, with 10 bases that match TRBD2. J gave up 3 bases and V 4 bases, and 7 bases lay outside the gene matches. Germline CDR1 is SGHVS and CDR2 is FQNEAQ. This CDR3 is built from 16 residues. Drawing the rest from reference TRBV7-8 and TRBJ2-3, the complete variable domain is GAGVSQSPRYKVAKRGQDVALRCDPISGHVSLFWYQQALGQGPEFLTYFQNEAQLDKSGLPSDRFFAERPEGSVSTLKIQRTQQEDSAVYLCASSSRTSGKTDTQYFGPGTRLTVL.

The sample holds many counts of this clonotype. The CDR3, as DNA: TGTGCCAGGATGACAGCCGGAAACACCATATATTTT. Protein: CARMTAGNTIYF. The V call is TRBV27, the J call TRBJ1-3; TRBD1 might be the D (5 bases). The CDR3 spans 12 residues. Germline CDR1 reads MNHEY; CDR2 reads SMNVEV (reference sequence). The ends were cut back, 9 bases at V and 4 bases at J, with 10 bases in the middle.

This clonotype was recorded many times. CDR3 nucleotides: TGCAGTGCTGTAGACAGGGGAAAGCAGCCCCAGCATTTT. The encoded protein is CSAVDRGKQPQHF. The V call is TRBV20-1, the J call TRBJ1-5; 8 bases align to TRBD1. CDR3 length: 13 residues. The V segment lost 5 bases and the J segment 7 bases; nucleotides outside the gene matches: 7. The germline V gene encodes CDR1 DFQATT and CDR2 SNEGSKA (reference sequence).

This clonotype was found many times. A junction end diverges from the germline sequence, so it may reflect a read error. CDR3 region: CASNLIRGGGDTQYF. The CDR3 nucleotides are TGTGCCAGCAACTTAATCAGGGGAGGTGGAGATACGCAGTATTTT. The chain is built from TRBV11-1 and TRBJ2-3; tentatively, D is TRBD1 or TRBD2 (6 bases each). The CDR3 has 15 amino acids. In germline, CDR1 is SGHAT, CDR2 FQDESV (reference sequence). Based on the CDR3 plus reference TRBV11-1 and TRBJ2-3, the full variable domain is EAEVAQSPRYKITEKSQAVAFWCDPISGHATLYWYRQILGQGPELLVQFQDESVVDDSQLPKDRFSAERLKGVDSTLKIQPAELGDSAMYLCASNLIRGGGDTQYFGPGTRLTVL.

This clonotype has at least ten counts. This chain uses TRBV20-1 with TRBJ2-3; 8 positions agree with TRBD2. J gave up 5 bases and V 3 bases, and 16 bases lay outside the gene matches. This CDR3 is built from 17 residues. CDR1 and CDR2 from the germline V gene are DFQATT and SNEGSKA (reference sequence). The CDR3 DNA reads TGCAGTGCTAGCGGTCTTGGGATAGCGGGATTGGGAGATACGCAGTATTTT. Its protein is CSASGLGIAGLGDTQYF.

In this sample, this clonotype turned up a few times. The CDR3 does not end in the conserved phenylalanine or tryptophan, so this is likely a read error. The chain is built from TRBV12-3 or TRBV12-4 and TRBJ1-4; D ambiguous. This CDR3 spans 16 amino acids. Trimming shortened V by 6 bases and J by 5 bases, and 19 bases separated the two germline ends. DNA of the CDR3: TGTGCCAGCAGCGCCGGGTCGACTGGGGAGAATGAAAAACTGTTTAAT. Amino acid sequence: CASSAGSTGENEKLFN.

This clonotype has at least ten counts. The chain is built from TRBV7-2 and TRBJ2-7, with 12 bases fitting TRBD1. V lost 5 bases and J lost 7; bases outside the gene matches: 12. Germline CDR1 reads SGHTA; CDR2 reads FQGNSA. The CDR3 covers 16 residues. The CDR3, as DNA: TGTGCCAGCAGCCGCGATGCGGGACAGGGGGCAGGGGAGCAGTACTTC. Protein product: CASSRDAGQGAGEQYF. Full variable domain (rest looked up from reference TRBV7-2 and TRBJ2-7): GAGVSQSPSNKVTEKGKDVELRCDPISGHTALYWYRQSLGQGLEFLIYFQGNSAPDKSGLPSDRFSAERTGGSVSTLTIQRTQQEDSAVYLCASSRDAGQGAGEQYFGPGTRLTVT.

This clonotype was counted many times. The chain combines TRBV7-2 with TRBJ2-1; 12 bases align to TRBD2. The CDR3 consists of 15 residues. CDR1 and CDR2 (germline): SGHTA, FQGNSA. V lost 3 bases, J lost 6 bases, and 3 bases stayed unmatched. CDR3 residues: CASSFPSGGANEQFF. CDR3 bases: TGTGCCAGCAGCTTCCCTAGCGGGGGGGCCAATGAGCAGTTCTTC.

This clonotype was observed at least ten times. The V and J genes are TRBV12-3 or TRBV12-4 and TRBJ2-2; maybe TRBD2 (6 bases). The CDR3 is 14 amino acids. V was shortened by 7 bases and J by 8 bases, with 17 bases between the two germline ends. CDR3 region: CASTPIGRFGELFF. The CDR3 DNA follows: TGTGCCAGCACTCCTATTGGGAGGTTTGGGGAGCTGTTTTTT.

This clonotype was observed at least ten times. J is TRBJ2-3 and V is TRBV5-1, with 9 bases aligning to TRBD2. Germline CDR1 reads SGHRS; CDR2 reads YFSETQ. Trimming cost V 3 bases and J 1 base; bases outside gene matches: 3. This CDR3 spans 15 amino acids. CDR3 in amino acids: CASSSTSGRTDTQYF. CDR3 nucleotide sequence: TGCGCCAGCAGCTCAACTAGCGGGCGCACAGATACGCAGTATTTT.

This clonotype came up many times. This sequence joins TRBV6-6 and TRBJ1-6; D is uncertain. CDR1 MNHNY and CDR2 SVGAGI come from the germline V gene (reference sequence). The CDR3 extends over 12 amino acids. Trimming took off 0 bases at V and 14 bases at J, with 8 bases between the two ends. The CDR3 loop reads CASSYSGEALHF. The CDR3 nucleotides are TGTGCCAGCAGTTACTCTGGGGAGGCCCTCCACTTT.

This clonotype was observed at least ten times. The gene calls are TRBV7-2 and TRBJ2-5; D remains ambiguous. The germline gives CDR1 SGHTA, CDR2 FQGNSA. The CDR3 is 13 amino acids. Trimming removed 5 bases from V and 9 bases from J, with 16 bases in between. CDR3 DNA: TGTGCCAGCAGCCTCCCGGCCCAGTTGGCCCAGTACTTC. This encodes CASSLPAQLAQYF. The variable domain in full, with the rest retrieved from reference TRBV7-2 and TRBJ2-5, is GAGVSQSPSNKVTEKGKDVELRCDPISGHTALYWYRQSLGQGLEFLIYFQGNSAPDKSGLPSDRFSAERTGGSVSTLTIQRTQQEDSAVYLCASSLPAQLAQYFGPGTRLLVL.

This clonotype occurred many times. The chain combines TRBV10-3 with TRBJ2-3; TRBD2 might be the D (7 bases). This CDR3 is 15 amino acids long. Deletions cut 4 bases from V and 3 bases from J, with 14 bases between. CDR1 ENHRY and CDR2 SYGVKD come from the germline V gene. CDR3 coding DNA: TGTGCCATCAGTGGCGGGGGCGGACAAACAGATACGCAGTATTTT. Its protein product is CAISGGGGQTDTQYF.

This clonotype was seen ten or more times. This chain connects TRBV20-1 to TRBJ2-3; the match to TRBD2 covers 8 bases. The CDR3 covers 15 residues. Germline assignment: CDR1 DFQATT and CDR2 SNEGSKA (reference sequence). V was clipped by 2 bases and J by 2 bases; unmatched bases: 6. CDR3 nucleotides: TGCAGTGCTAGAATTAGCGGGATTCCCACAGATACGCAGTATTTT. Translated: CSARISGIPTDTQYF.

The table lists this clonotype with many counts. The gene calls are TRBV20-1 and TRBJ2-1; D is uncertain. V was shortened by 7 bases and J by 6 bases, with 10 bases between the two germline ends. Germline values: CDR1 DFQATT, CDR2 SNEGSKA (reference sequence). The CDR3 runs 11 residues. The CDR3 DNA follows: TGCAGTGTCCCTATTCCCAATGAGCAGTTCTTC. Protein: CSVPIPNEQFF.

Many counts were recorded for this clonotype. The chain recombines TRBV10-1 with TRBJ2-5; D not resolved. This CDR3 has 12 amino acids. Germline V gene sequence: CDR1 WNHNN, CDR2 SYGVQD (reference sequence). Trimming shortened V by 0 bases and J by 5 bases, and 4 bases separated the two germline ends. The CDR3, as DNA: TGCGCCAGCAGTGAGTCTGGGGAGACCCAGTACTTC. Protein sequence: CASSESGETQYF.

This clonotype has ten or more counts. This CDR3 is CASSLRQDNTGELFF. In DNA, the CDR3 is TGCGCCAGCAGCTTACGACAGGACAACACCGGGGAGCTGTTTTTT. V is TRBV5-1 and J is TRBJ2-2, with D perhaps TRBD1 (6 bases). CDR3 length equals 15 residues. From germline, CDR1 is SGHRS and CDR2 YFSETQ. V lost 2 bases, J lost 2 bases, and 10 bases lay in between.

This clonotype occurred many times. This chain links TRBV5-1 with TRBJ1-2; D not certain. This CDR3 comprises 15 residues. V lost 4 bases and J 4 bases, leaving 17 bases between the germline ends. Germline V CDR1 and CDR2: SGHRS, YFSETQ. The CDR3 DNA sequence: TGCGCCAGCAGCCCTGGGAGTCGCCCGGCCTATGGCTACACCTTC. Encoded protein: CASSPGSRPAYGYTF.